A selection of T cell receptor beta chains follows, all from one sample in a study of CD8 T cells in ankylosing spondylitis. TCRdb itself ran the 5' RACE reads through MiXCR, one entry per CDR3 protein. The sample lists about 250,000 distinct CDR3 sequences, roughly 32% occurring once. Source material: blood, either unsorted or a sorted T cell fraction (not recorded which). The receptor set was obtained from a male donor with ankylosing spondylitis or in good health (not recorded which). Each CDR3 is given with its conserved first and last residue. A D gene is named only where the DNA matches it firmly. Size values are once, few and many counts, or a class for expanded clones, and some rows have none.

TRBD1	-	TRBV12-3/TRBV12-4	TRBJ2-7	CASSPLRDSVEQYF	TGTGCCAGCAGTCCCCTCCGGGACAGTGTCGAGCAGTACTTC
-	-	TRBV4-2	TRBJ2-3	CASTDTNEADTQYF	TGTGCCAGCACCGACACGAACGAAGCAGATACGCAGTATTTT
-	once	TRBV7-8	TRBJ1-5	CASSLGPLGPPGDQPQHF	TGTGCCAGCAGCTTAGGTCCCCTTGGCCCCCCGGGGGATCAGCCCCAGCATTTT
-	-	TRBV5-6	TRBJ1-1	CASSLWNTEAFF	TGTGCCAGCAGCTTGTGGAACACTGAAGCTTTCTTT
-	few	TRBV20-1	TRBJ1-2	CSATSQGATNYGYTF	TGCAGTGCTACCTCTCAAGGGGCAACTAACTATGGCTACACCTTC
-	-	TRBV20-1	TRBJ2-2	CSARVGGPATGELFF	TGCAGTGCTAGAGTTGGGGGTCCCGCCACCGGGGAGCTGTTTTTT
TRBD1	-	TRBV11-2	TRBJ2-1	CASSQTGDEQFF	TGTGCCAGCAGCCAGACAGGGGATGAGCAGTTCTTC
-	-	TRBV6-1	TRBJ2-3	CASMERGQVTDTQYF	TGTGCCAGCATGGAACGGGGGCAGGTCACAGATACGCAGTATTTT
TRBD1	few	TRBV10-2	TRBJ2-3	CASSVGDRGVRDTQYF	TGCGCCAGCAGTGTCGGGGACAGGGGGGTAAGAGATACGCAGTATTTT
-	many	TRBV12-3/TRBV12-4	TRBJ2-7	CASSLGTRYYEQYF	TGTGCCAGCAGTTTAGGGACACGATACTACGAGCAGTACTTC
-	-	TRBV12-3/TRBV12-4	TRBJ2-4	CASSFSKAHRQYF	TGTGCCAGCAGTTTTAGTAAGGCCCACCGCCAGTACTTC
-	-	TRBV29-1	TRBJ2-7	CSVVATPGEQYF	TGCAGCGTTGTGGCCACCCCGGGCGAGCAGTACTTC
TRBD1	few	TRBV29-1	TRBJ1-2	CSVEPMTTGERYGYTF	TGCAGCGTTGAACCAATGACAACAGGGGAACGCTATGGCTACACCTTC
TRBD1	few	TRBV19	TRBJ2-2	CASGDSGELFF	TGTGCCAGTGGGGACAGCGGGGAGCTGTTTTTT
TRBD1	few	TRBV12-3/TRBV12-4	TRBJ2-7	CASRGQGTYEQYF	TGTGCCAGCAGGGGACAGGGTACCTACGAGCAGTACTTC
TRBD1	-	TRBV6-5	TRBJ2-2	CASHRGSGELFF	TGTGCCAGCCACAGGGGGAGCGGGGAGCTGTTTTTT
-	-	TRBV5-5	TRBJ1-1	CASSSGPGGNTEAFF	TGTGCCAGCAGCTCGGGTCCGGGTGGGAACACTGAAGCTTTCTTT
TRBD2	-	TRBV11-2	TRBJ2-3	CASSLALAGGQDTQYF	TGTGCCAGCAGCTTAGCACTAGCGGGGGGGCAAGATACGCAGTATTTT
-	-	TRBV27	TRBJ2-2	CASSLLSGAELFF	TGTGCCAGCAGTTTACTCTCGGGCGCGGAGCTGTTTTTT
TRBD2	many	TRBV29-1	TRBJ2-7	CSVTTSGGYEQYF	TGCAGCGTTACGACTAGCGGGGGTTACGAGCAGTACTTC
-	-	TRBV4-2	TRBJ2-6	CASSRGNPSGANVLTF	TGTGCCAGCAGCCGGGGGAATCCCTCTGGGGCCAACGTCCTGACTTTC
TRBD1	-	TRBV7-2	TRBJ1-6	CASSSHRTGVSPLHF	TGTGCCAGCAGCTCCCATAGGACAGGGGTGTCTCCCCTCCACTTT
-	-	TRBV27	TRBJ1-2	CASSPRGSNYGYTF	TGTGCCAGCAGTCCCCGGGGGTCGAACTATGGCTACACCTTC
TRBD1	-	TRBV10-3	TRBJ1-1	CAISGFQGGNTEAFF	TGTGCCATCAGTGGTTTCCAGGGGGGAAACACTGAAGCTTTCTTT
TRBD1	few	TRBV20-1	TRBJ2-1	CSARAGTGYNEQFF	TGCAGTGCTAGAGCCGGGACAGGCTACAATGAGCAGTTCTTC
TRBD2	-	TRBV4-2	TRBJ2-3	CAGIPAGQSTDTQYF	TGTGCCGGTATTCCAGCGGGGCAGAGCACAGATACGCAGTATTTT
-	-	TRBV5-1	TRBJ2-7	CASSFGPGDMDYEQYF	-
-	-	TRBV5-1	TRBJ1-5	CASSLEGDSNQPQHF	TGCGCCAGCAGCTTGGAGGGGGACAGCAATCAGCCCCAGCATTTT
-	many	TRBV20-1	TRBJ1-2	CSARTPGAGGYTF	TGCAGTGCTAGGACACCCGGGGCCGGAGGCTACACCTTC
-	few	TRBV29-1	TRBJ2-7	CSADGGYEQYF	TGCAGCGCGGATGGAGGGTACGAGCAGTACTTC
TRBD1	many	TRBV10-3	TRBJ1-1	CAISGDRGDTEAFF	TGTGCCATCAGCGGGGACAGGGGGGACACTGAAGCTTTCTTT
TRBD1	-	TRBV12-3/TRBV12-4	TRBJ1-1	CASSSNRGLDTEAFF	TGTGCCAGCAGTTCAAACAGGGGGCTGGACACTGAAGCTTTCTTT
TRBD2	-	TRBV27	TRBJ2-2	CASSGGATGELFF	TGTGCCAGCAGCGGGGGGGCGACCGGGGAGCTGTTTTTT
-	-	TRBV5-6	TRBJ2-7	CASSLGIIAEQYF	TGTGCCAGCAGCTTGGGTATAATTGCCGAGCAGTACTTC
-	few	TRBV12-3/TRBV12-4	TRBJ2-4	CASSLEGGHQYF	TGTGCCAGCAGTTTGGAGGGGGGCCATCAGTACTTC
TRBD1	-	TRBV9	TRBJ2-1	CASSTTGDLSNEQFF	TGTGCCAGCAGCACTACAGGGGATTTGTCAAATGAGCAGTTCTTC
-	few	TRBV5-6	TRBJ2-5	CASSLGPSGRQETQYF	TGTGCCAGCAGCTTGGGTCCCTCTGGGCGCCAAGAGACCCAGTACTTC
-	few	TRBV6-5	TRBJ1-2	CASSYQPAGGGHGYTF	TGTGCCAGCAGTTACCAACCGGCAGGAGGTGGTCATGGCTACACCTTC
TRBD2	few	TRBV20-1	TRBJ2-3	CSARDSERGTTDTQYF	TGCAGTGCTAGAGATTCGGAGCGGGGGACCACAGATACGCAGTATTTT
TRBD1	once	TRBV12-3/TRBV12-4	TRBJ2-1	CASAAQGAPLGQFF	TGTGCCAGCGCTGCACAGGGGGCGCCGTTGGGGCAGTTCTTC
-	-	TRBV9	TRBJ2-5	CASSVETGSQETQYF	TGTGCCAGCAGCGTAGAGACAGGCTCTCAAGAGACCCAGTACTTC
-	few	TRBV10-3	TRBJ2-7	CAIGGGETYEQYF	TGTGCCATCGGCGGCGGGGAGACCTACGAGCAGTACTTC
-	-	TRBV11-2	TRBJ2-3	CASSRIRGQVHTQYF	TGTGCCAGCAGCCGGATAAGAGGTCAGGTCCATACGCAGTATTTT
TRBD2	once	TRBV5-6	TRBJ2-1	CASSLGLSGGSYNEQFF	TGTGCCAGCAGCTTGGGACTTAGCGGGGGGTCCTACAATGAGCAGTTCTTC
TRBD2	few	TRBV20-1	TRBJ2-3	CSARPRERGGDDTQYF	TGCAGTGCTAGGCCGAGGGAGCGGGGGGGCGACGATACGCAGTATTTT
-	-	TRBV6-1	TRBJ2-7	CASVGTSSYEQYF	TGTGCCAGTGTCGGGACTTCCTCCTACGAGCAGTACTTC
-	-	TRBV10-3	TRBJ2-5	CAISEVAETQETQYF	TGTGCCATCAGTGAGGTAGCGGAAACCCAAGAGACCCAGTACTTC
TRBD2	-	TRBV18	TRBJ2-2	CASSTTSGGHTGELFF	TGTGCCAGCTCAACGACTAGCGGGGGGCACACCGGGGAGCTGTTTTTT
TRBD1	few	TRBV5-5	TRBJ2-7	CASSRGQGTYEQYF	TGTGCCAGCAGCCGCGGACAGGGGACCTACGAGCAGTACTTC
TRBD2	-	TRBV6-5	TRBJ2-1	CASSSASGGGNEQFF	TGTGCCAGCAGTTCGGCTAGCGGGGGGGGTAATGAGCAGTTCTTC
-	-	TRBV19	TRBJ2-1	CASKGRVGQPYNEQFF	TGTGCCAGTAAAGGTCGGGTTGGACAGCCATACAATGAGCAGTTCTTC
-	-	TRBV29-1	TRBJ2-5	CSVGQNQETQYF	TGCAGCGTTGGTCAGAATCAAGAGACCCAGTACTTC
-	-	TRBV29-1	TRBJ2-1	CSVEEPNNEQFF	TGCAGCGTTGAAGAACCGAACAATGAGCAGTTCTTC